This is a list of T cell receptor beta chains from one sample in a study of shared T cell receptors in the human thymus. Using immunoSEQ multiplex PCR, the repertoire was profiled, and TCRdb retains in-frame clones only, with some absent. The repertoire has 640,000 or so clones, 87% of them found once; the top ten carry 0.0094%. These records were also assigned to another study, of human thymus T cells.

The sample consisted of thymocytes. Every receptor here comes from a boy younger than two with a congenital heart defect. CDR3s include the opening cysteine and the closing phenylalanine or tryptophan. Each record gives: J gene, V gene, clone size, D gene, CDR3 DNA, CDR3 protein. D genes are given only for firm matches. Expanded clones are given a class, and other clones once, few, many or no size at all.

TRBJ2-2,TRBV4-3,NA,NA,TGCGCCAGCAGCCAAGAGGCGGTCACCACGGCGGTGAACACCGGGGAGCTGTTTTTT,CASSQEAVTTAVNTGELFF
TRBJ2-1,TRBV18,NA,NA,TGTGCCAGCTCACCAGGGGCTGGGGTGGAGTTCTTC,CASSPGAGVEFF
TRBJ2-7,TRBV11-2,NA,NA,TGTGCCAGCAGCTTAGATCTAATTTGCGGGGTTTTCGGCGAGCAGTACTTC,CASSLDLICGVFGEQYF
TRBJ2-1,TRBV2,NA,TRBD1,TGTGCCAGTGTCTTGGGACAGCCCCGAGGGGTACTACGCAATGAGCAGTTCTTC,CASVLGQPRGVLRNEQFF
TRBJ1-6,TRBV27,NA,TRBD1,TGTGCCAGCAGTGGCAGGGGGTATTCACCCCTCCACTTT,CASSGRGYSPLHF
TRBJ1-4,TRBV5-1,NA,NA,TGCGCCAGCAGCTTGTCGGACAAGGGGGCTAATGAAAAACTGTTTTTT,CASSLSDKGANEKLFF
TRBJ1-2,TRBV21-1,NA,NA,TGTGCCAGCAGCAAAGAGCCCGGGACTCGCTATGGCTACACCTTC,CASSKEPGTRYGYTF
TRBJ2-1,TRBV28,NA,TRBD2,TGTGCCGGAGCGGGAGGAAGCTATGAGCAGTTCTTC,CAGAGGSYEQFF
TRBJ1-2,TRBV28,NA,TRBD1,TGTGCCAGCAGCCGGGACAGGGGAGTGAGTGGCTACACCTTC,CASSRDRGVSGYTF
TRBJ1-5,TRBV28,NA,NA,TGTGCCAGCAGTTTCGGCTTGTCAGCTTCACGGGGCAATCAGCCCCAGCATTTT,CASSFGLSASRGNQPQHF
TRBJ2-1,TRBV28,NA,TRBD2,TGTGCCAGCAGTTCCCAACGTAGACTAGCGGCGATGAGTTACAATGAGCAGTTCTTC,CASSSQRRLAAMSYNEQFF
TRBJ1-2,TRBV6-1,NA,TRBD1,TGTGCCAGCAAGGCAGGGGGCATGTTTGGCTACACCTTC,CASKAGGMFGYTF
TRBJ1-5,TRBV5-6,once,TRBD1,TGTGCCAGCAGCTTGGGGCACAGGGGAGGCAATCAGCCCCAGCATTTT,CASSLGHRGGNQPQHF
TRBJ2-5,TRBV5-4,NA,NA,TGTGCCAGCAGCCCCGGTCGGGTCCAAGAGACCCAGTACTTC,CASSPGRVQETQYF
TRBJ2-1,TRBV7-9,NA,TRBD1,TGTGCCAGCAGCTTAGTAGGGGACAGGGACGGTGAGCAGTTCTTC,CASSLVGDRDGEQFF
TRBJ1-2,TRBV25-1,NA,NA,TGTGCCAGCAGTGAGAGAAGCCAGGGCGTGTTTGACTATGGCTACACCTTC,CASSERSQGVFDYGYTF
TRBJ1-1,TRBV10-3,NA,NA,TGTGCCACGCGGGGAAGGGATGTGTGGACTGAAGCTTTCTTT,CATRGRDVWTEAFF
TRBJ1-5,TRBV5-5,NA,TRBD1,TGTGCCAGCAGCCCGAAACAGGGGGCACTGGGACAGCCCCAGCATTTT,CASSPKQGALGQPQHF
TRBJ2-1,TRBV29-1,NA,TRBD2,TGCAGCGTTGTAAAAGCGGGAGGAAGCAATGAGCAGTTCTTC,CSVVKAGGSNEQFF
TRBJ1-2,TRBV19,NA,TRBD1,TGTGCCAGTAGTAGGGGACAGGCGAACTATGGCTACACCTTC,CASSRGQANYGYTF
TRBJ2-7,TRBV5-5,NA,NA,TGTGCCAGCAGCTTGGTCAGGGGGGAATACGAGCAGTACTTC,CASSLVRGEYEQYF
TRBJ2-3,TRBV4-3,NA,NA,TGCGCCAGCAGCCAATTAGCGGAGAACACAGATACGCAGTATTTT,CASSQLAENTDTQYF
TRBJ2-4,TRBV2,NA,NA,TGTGCCAGCAGGGGTGACTCGGTGGACAAAAACATTCAGTACTTC,CASRGDSVDKNIQYF
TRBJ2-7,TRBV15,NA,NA,TGTGCCACCAGCAGAGTAGAGGGCAGACCCTACGAGCAGTACTTC,CATSRVEGRPYEQYF
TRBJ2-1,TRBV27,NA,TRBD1,TGTGCCACAAACCGAAGGACAGGCGGCCCGAGCTCCTACAATGAGCAGTTCTTC,CATNRRTGGPSSYNEQFF
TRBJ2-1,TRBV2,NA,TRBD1,TGTGCCAGCACCCTGCGGGACAGGGACTACAATGAGCAGTTCTTC,CASTLRDRDYNEQFF
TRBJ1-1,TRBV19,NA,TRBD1,TGTGCCAGTAGTCCCTACACAGGGGATGGGAGCACTGAAGCTTTCTTT,CASSPYTGDGSTEAFF
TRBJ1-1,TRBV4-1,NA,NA,TGCGCCAGCAGCCAAGAGGGCTTCGAAGCTTTCTTT,CASSQEGFEAFF
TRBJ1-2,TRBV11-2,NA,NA,TGTGCCAGCAGCTTACAGGGCAGCTATGGCTACACCTTC,CASSLQGSYGYTF
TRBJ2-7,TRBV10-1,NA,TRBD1,TGCGCCAGCAGCCACCGGGACAGGGGATTCGAGCAGTACTTC,CASSHRDRGFEQYF
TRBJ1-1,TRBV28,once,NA,TGTGCCAGCAGTTTACGTCAGGGTAAGACTGAAGCTTTCTTT,CASSLRQGKTEAFF
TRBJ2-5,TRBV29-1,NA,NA,TGCAGCGTTCTAAGCGGTAGCTGGGGGGAGGCCCAGTACTTC,CSVLSGSWGEAQYF
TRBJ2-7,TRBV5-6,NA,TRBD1,TGTGCCAGCAGCTTTGACCTGGACAGGGATCAAGTTTACGAGCAGTACTTC,CASSFDLDRDQVYEQYF
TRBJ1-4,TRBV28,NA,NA,TGTGCCAGCAGTCGACAGCTAAACTTTAATGAAAAACTGTTTTTT,CASSRQLNFNEKLFF
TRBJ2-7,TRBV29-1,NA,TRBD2,TGCAGCGTTGAAGATGGGGACTATCTAGGATACGAGCAGTACTTC,CSVEDGDYLGYEQYF
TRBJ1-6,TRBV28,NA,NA,TGTGCCAGCAGTCCGACCCCCCGGGTCCCTAATTCACCCCTCCACTTT,CASSPTPRVPNSPLHF
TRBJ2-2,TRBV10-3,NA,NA,TGTGCCATCAGAAGAGGGCCGGGAGGGGGCGAAGAAACCGGGGAGCTGTTTTTT,CAIRRGPGGGEETGELFF
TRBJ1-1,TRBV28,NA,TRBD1,TGTGCCAGCAGTGCACCCGGACAGGGGGCGAGAACTGAAGCTTTCTTT,CASSAPGQGARTEAFF
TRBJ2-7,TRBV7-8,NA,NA,TGTGCCAGCAGCTTAGTTACGGACTTCCCGCCCGAGTACGAGCAGTACTTC,CASSLVTDFPPEYEQYF
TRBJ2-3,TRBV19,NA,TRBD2,TGTGCCAGTAGTATTAGTCAGCGGGGGGGCACAGATACGCAGTATTTT,CASSISQRGGTDTQYF
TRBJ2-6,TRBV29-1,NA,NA,TGCAGCGTTGACGCAGGGCACTCTGGGGCCAACGTCCTGACTTTC,CSVDAGHSGANVLTF
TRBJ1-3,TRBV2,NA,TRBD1,TGTGCCAGCATCACACAGGAGGGGGCAGGCAACACCATATATTTT,CASITQEGAGNTIYF
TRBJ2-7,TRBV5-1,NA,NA,TGCGCCAGCAGCTCCCAAGTGGGGGGTTACTACGAGCAGTACTTC,CASSSQVGGYYEQYF
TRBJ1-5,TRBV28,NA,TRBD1,TGTGCCAGCACATCCATTCGGAGAGGGGGCGCTAGTAGTCAGCCCCAGCATTTT,CASTSIRRGGASSQPQHF
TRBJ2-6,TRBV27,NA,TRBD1,TGTGCCAGCAGTTTGGGAGGGGACAGGGTCTTCTCTGGGGCCAACGTCCTGACTTTC,CASSLGGDRVFSGANVLTF
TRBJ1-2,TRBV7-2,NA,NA,TGTGCCAGCTCCTCCGTCTATGGCTACACCTTC,CASSSVYGYTF
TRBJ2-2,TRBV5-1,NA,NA,TGCGCCAGCAGGGAACAGGGCAACACCGGGGAGCTGTTTTTT,CASREQGNTGELFF
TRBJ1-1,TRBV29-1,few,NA,TGCAGCGGTAGACAGGAGCCGAACACTGAAGCTTTCTTT,CSGRQEPNTEAFF
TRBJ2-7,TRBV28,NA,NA,TGTGCCAGCAGTTTGGCGATGGACAGAGAGACCTACGAGCAGTACTTC,CASSLAMDRETYEQYF
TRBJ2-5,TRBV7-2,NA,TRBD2,TGTGCCAGCAGCTCGGCCTTGACTAGCGGGAAGTACTTC,CASSSALTSGKYF
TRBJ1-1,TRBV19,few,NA,TGTGCCAGTAGATCGAACAGGGCTTATTTGAACACTGAAGCTTTCTTT,CASRSNRAYLNTEAFF
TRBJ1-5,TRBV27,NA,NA,TGTGCCAGCAGTTTATCAGGAGGGGCCATACGGCCCCAGCATTTT,CASSLSGGAIRPQHF
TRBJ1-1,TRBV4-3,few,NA,TGCGCCAGCAGCCAAGGCTTGCGGGGTCCTTCCCTTGAAGCTTTCTTT,CASSQGLRGPSLEAFF
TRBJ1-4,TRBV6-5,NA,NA,TGTGCCAGCAGTCCCCAGGGGCGCAGTGAAAAACTGTTTTTT,CASSPQGRSEKLFF
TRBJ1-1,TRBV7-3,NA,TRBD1,TGTGCCAGCAGCCCGCAGGGGGCCAACACTGAAGCTTTCTTT,CASSPQGANTEAFF
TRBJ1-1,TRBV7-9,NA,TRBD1,TGTGCCAGCAGCCCCAAAACAGGGGGGCATGCGAACACTGAAGCTTTCTTT,CASSPKTGGHANTEAFF
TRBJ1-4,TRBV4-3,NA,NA,TGCGCCAGCAGCCCCCGAGGATCTGCTAATGAAAAACTGTTTTTT,CASSPRGSANEKLFF
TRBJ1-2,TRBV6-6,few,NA,TGTGCCAGCAGTTACAGGGGCTATGGCTACACCTTC,CASSYRGYGYTF
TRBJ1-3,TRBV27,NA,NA,TGTGCCAGCGCCCGGGGAATGGGCGGACCAAACACCATATATTTT,CASARGMGGPNTIYF
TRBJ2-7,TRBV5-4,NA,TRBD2,TGTGCCAGCAGCTTTGGGGAGCCCGTTAGCGGGATGGCTCCATACGAGCAGTACTTC,CASSFGEPVSGMAPYEQYF